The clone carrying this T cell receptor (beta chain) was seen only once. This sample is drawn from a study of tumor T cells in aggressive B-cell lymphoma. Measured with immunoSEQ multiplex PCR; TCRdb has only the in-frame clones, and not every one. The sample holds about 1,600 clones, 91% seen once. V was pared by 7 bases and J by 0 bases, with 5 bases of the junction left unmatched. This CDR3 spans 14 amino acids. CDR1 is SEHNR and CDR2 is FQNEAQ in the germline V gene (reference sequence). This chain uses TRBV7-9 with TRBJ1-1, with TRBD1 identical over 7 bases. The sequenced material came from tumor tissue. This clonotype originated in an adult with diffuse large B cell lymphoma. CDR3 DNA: TGTGCCAGCACCATAACAGGGGTGAACACTGAAGCTTTCTTT. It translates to CASTITGVNTEAFF.